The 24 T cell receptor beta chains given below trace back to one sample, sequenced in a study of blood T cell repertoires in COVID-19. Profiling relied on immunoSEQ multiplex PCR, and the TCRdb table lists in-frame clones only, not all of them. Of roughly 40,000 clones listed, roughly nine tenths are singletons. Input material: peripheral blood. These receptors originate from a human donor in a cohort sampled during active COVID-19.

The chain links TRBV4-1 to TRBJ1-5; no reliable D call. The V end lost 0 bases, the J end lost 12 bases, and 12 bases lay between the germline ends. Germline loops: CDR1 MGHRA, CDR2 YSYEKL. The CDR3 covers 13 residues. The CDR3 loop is CASSQDRFGFQHF. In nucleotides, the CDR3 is TGCGCCAGCAGCCAAGATCGCTTCGGGTTCCAGCATTTT.

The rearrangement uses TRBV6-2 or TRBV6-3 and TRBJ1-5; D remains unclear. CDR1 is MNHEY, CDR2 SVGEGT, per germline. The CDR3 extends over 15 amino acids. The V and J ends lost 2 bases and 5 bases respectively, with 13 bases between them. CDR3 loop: CASSYAGSPHQPQHF. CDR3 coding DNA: TGTGCCAGCAGTTACGCGGGGTCACCCCATCAGCCCCAGCATTTT.

The CDR3 region has the DNA TGTGCCAGCGGATCCGGTGAGGCTGTGGCTTTCTTT. As protein: CASGSGEAVAFF. The chain recombines TRBV3-1 (or the pseudogene TRBV3-2) with TRBJ1-1; D unclear. The germline gives CDR1 LGHDT, CDR2 YNNKEL (reference sequence). The CDR3 totals 12 residues. The V gene lost 8 bases and the J gene lost 11 bases, with 18 bases spanning the gap.

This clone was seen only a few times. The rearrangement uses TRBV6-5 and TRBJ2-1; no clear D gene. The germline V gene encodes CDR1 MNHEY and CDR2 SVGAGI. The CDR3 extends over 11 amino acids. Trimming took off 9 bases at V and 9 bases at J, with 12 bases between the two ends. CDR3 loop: CASKRSGEQFF. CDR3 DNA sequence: TGTGCCAGTAAACGATCGGGTGAGCAGTTCTTC.

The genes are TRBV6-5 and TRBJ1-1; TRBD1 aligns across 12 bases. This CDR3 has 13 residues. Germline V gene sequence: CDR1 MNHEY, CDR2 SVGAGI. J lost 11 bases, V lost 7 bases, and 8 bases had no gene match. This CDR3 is CASIQPGQGAAFF. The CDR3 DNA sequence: TGTGCCAGCATTCAACCGGGACAGGGGGCGGCTTTCTTT.

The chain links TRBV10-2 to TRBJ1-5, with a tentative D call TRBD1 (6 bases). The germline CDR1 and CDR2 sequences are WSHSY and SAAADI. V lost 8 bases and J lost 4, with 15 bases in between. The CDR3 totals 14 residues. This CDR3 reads CASSLKGGNQPQHF. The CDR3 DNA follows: TGCGCCAGCTCCTTAAAAGGGGGTAATCAGCCCCAGCATTTT.

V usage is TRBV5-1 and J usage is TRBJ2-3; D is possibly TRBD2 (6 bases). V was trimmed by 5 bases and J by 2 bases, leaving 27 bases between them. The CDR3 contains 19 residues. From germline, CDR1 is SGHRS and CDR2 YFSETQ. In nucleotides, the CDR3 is TGCGCCAGCAGGAGACTAGGCCATACACCTCTCCAGCACACAGATACGCAGTATTTT. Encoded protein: CASRRLGHTPLQHTDTQYF.

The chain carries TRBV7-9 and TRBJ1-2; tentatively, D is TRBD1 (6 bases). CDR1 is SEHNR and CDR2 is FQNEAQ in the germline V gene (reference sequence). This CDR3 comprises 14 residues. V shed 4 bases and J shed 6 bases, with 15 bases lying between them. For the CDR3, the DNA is TGTGCCAGCAGCTCGCAGTTGGGGGGGCATGGCTACACCTTC. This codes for CASSSQLGGHGYTF.

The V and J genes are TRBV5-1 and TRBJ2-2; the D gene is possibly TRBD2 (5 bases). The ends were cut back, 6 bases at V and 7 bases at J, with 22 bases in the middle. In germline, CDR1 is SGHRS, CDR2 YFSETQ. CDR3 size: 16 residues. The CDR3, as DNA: TGCGCCAGCACCCTAAGGACGGGCCCCGGGGACGGGGAGCTGTTTTTT. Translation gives CASTLRTGPGDGELFF.

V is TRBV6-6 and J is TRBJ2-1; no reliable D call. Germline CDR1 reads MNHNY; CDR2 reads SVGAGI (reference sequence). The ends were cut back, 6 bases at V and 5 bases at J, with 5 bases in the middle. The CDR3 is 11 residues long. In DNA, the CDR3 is TGTGCCAGCAGCCACAACAATGAGCAGTTCTTC. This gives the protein CASSHNNEQFF.

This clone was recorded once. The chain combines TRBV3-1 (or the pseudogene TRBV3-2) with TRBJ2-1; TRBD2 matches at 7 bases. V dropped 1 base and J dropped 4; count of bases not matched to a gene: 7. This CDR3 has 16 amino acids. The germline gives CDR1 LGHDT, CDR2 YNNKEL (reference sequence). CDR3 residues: CASSQVRSGTYNEQFF. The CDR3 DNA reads TGTGCCAGCAGCCAAGTACGCAGCGGGACTTACAATGAGCAGTTCTTC.

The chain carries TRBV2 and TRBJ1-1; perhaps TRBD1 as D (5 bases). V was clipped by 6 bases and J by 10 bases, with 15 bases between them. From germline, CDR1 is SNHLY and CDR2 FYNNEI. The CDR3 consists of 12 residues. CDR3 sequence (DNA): TGTGCCAGCAGCGGGACTCCCAACGGAGCTTTCTTT. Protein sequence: CASSGTPNGAFF. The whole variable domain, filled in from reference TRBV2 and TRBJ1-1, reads EPEVTQTPSHQVTQMGQEVILRCVPISNHLYFYWYRQILGQKVEFLVSFYNNEISEKSEIFDDQFSVERPDGSNFTLKIRSTKLEDSAMYFCASSGTPNGAFFGQGTRLTVV.

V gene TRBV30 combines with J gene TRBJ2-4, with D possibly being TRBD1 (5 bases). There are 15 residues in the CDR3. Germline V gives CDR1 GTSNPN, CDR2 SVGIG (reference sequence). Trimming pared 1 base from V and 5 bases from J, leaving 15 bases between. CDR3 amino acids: CAWSDLGARENIQYF. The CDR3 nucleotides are TGTGCCTGGAGTGACCTAGGGGCAAGGGAAAACATTCAGTACTTC.

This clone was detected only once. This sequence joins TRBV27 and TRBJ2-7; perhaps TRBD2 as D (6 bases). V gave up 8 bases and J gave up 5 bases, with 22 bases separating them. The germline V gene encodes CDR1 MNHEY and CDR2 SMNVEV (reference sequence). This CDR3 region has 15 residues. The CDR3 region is CASRAWSPGENEQYF. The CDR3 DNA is TGTGCCAGCCGGGCGTGGTCTCCGGGAGAAAACGAGCAGTACTTC.

CDR3 nucleotides: TGCGCCAGCAGCTTGGAGGCAGGGGCGAACACCGGGGAGCTGTTTTTT. Translated, it gives CASSLEAGANTGELFF. The chain combines TRBV5-1 with TRBJ2-2; TRBD1 is a possible D gene (6 bases). Per the germline V gene, CDR1 is SGHRS and CDR2 is YFSETQ. The CDR3 has 16 amino acids. V was cut by 0 bases and J by 0 bases, with 9 bases left in between.

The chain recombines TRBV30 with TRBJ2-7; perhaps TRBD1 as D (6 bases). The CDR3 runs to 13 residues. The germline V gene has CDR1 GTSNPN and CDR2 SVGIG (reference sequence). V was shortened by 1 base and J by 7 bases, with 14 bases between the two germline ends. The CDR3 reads CAWSAQTGREQYF. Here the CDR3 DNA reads TGTGCCTGGAGTGCGCAAACAGGGAGAGAGCAGTACTTC.

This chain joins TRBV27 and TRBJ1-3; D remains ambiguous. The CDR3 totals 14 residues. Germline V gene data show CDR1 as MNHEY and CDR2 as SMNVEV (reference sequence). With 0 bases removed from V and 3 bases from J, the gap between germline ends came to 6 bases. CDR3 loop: CASSLSPVGNTIYF. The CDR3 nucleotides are TGTGCCAGCAGTTTATCTCCGGTTGGAAACACCATATATTTT.

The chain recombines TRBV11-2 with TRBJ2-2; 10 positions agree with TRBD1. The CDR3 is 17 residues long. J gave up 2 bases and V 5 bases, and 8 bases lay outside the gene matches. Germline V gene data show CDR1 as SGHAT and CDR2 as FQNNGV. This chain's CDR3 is CASSPRRTGGNTGELFF. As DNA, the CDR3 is TGTGCCAGCAGCCCCCGCCGGACAGGGGGAAACACCGGGGAGCTGTTTTTT.

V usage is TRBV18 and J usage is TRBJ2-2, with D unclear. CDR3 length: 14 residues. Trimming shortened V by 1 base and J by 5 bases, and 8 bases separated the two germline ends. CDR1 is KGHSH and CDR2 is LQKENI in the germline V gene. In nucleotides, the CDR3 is TGTGCCAGCTCACCACGGCCTTTGACCGGGGAGCTGTTTTTT. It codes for CASSPRPLTGELFF.

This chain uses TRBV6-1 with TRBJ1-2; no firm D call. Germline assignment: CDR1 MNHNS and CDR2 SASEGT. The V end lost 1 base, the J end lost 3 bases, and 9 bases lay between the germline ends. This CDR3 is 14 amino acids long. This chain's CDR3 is CASSEGAQYYGYTF. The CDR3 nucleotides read TGTGCCAGCAGTGAAGGGGCACAGTACTATGGCTACACCTTC.

The CDR3 bases are TGTGCCAGCAGTTTAGTACAGGGGGGAGAGCAGTTCTTC. Amino acid sequence: CASSLVQGGEQFF. The V and J genes are TRBV12-3 or TRBV12-4 and TRBJ2-1; 8 nucleotides match TRBD1. Unmatched junction bases numbered 3, after V lost 1 base and J lost 10 bases. The CDR3 contains 13 residues.

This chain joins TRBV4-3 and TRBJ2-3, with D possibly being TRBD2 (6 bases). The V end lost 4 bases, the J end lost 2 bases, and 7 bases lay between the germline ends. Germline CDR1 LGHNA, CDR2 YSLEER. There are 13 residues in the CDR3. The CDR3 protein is CASSRLVTDTQYF. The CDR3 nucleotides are TGCGCCAGCAGCCGACTAGTCACAGATACGCAGTATTTT.

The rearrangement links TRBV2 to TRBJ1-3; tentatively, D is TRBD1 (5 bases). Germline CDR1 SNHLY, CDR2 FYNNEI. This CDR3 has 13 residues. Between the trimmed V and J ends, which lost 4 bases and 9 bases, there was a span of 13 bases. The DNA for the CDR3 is TGTGCCAGCAGTGGGACACCCGGGGGCACCATATATTTT. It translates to CASSGTPGGTIYF.

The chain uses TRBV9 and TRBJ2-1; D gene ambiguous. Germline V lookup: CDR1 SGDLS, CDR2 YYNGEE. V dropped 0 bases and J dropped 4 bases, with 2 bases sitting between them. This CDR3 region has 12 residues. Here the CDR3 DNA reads TGTGCCAGCAGCGTAGCATACAATGAGCAGTTCTTC. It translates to CASSVAYNEQFF.